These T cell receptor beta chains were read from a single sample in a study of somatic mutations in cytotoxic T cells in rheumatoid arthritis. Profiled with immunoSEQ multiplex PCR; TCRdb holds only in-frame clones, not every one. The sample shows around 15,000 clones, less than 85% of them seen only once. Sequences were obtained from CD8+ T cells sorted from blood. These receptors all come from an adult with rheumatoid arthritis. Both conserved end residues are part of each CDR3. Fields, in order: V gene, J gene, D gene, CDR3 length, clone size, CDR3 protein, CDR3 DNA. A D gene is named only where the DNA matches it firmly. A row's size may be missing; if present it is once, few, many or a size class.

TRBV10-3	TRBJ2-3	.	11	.	CAIGVGDTQYF	TGTGCCATCGGGGTGGGAGATACGCAGTATTTT
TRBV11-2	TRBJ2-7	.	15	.	CASSFRGHGPYEQYF	TGTGCCAGCAGCTTTCGGGGACACGGTCCCTACGAGCAGTACTTC
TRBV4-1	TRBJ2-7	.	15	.	CASSQGLSVAAEQYF	TGCGCCAGCAGCCAAGGATTGTCAGTAGCGGCTGAGCAGTACTTC
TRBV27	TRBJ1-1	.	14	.	CASSLSGVSTWAFF	TGTGCCAGCAGTTTATCGGGTGTTAGTACGTGGGCTTTCTTT
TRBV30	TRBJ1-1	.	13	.	CAWSAGGATEAFF	TGTGCCTGGAGCGCCGGGGGGGCCACTGAAGCTTTCTTT
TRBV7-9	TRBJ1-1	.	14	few	CASPPSEANTEAFF	TGTGCCTCGCCCCCCTCTGAGGCAAACACTGAAGCTTTCTTT
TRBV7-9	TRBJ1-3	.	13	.	CASSSHSGNTIYF	TGTGCCAGCAGCTCCCACTCTGGAAACACCATATATTTT
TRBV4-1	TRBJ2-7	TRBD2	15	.	CASSQEAGVPYEQYF	TGCGCCAGCAGCCAAGAAGCGGGAGTCCCCTACGAGCAGTACTTC
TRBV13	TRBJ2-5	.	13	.	CASSEGNVGTQYF	TGTGCCAGCAGCGAAGGAAATGTGGGGACCCAGTACTTC
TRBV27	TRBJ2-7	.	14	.	CASSLGRFFYEQYF	TGTGCCAGCAGTTTAGGGAGATTCTTCTACGAGCAGTACTTC
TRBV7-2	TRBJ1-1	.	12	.	CASSLGPSEAFF	TGTGCCAGCAGCCTCGGGCCTTCTGAAGCTTTCTTT
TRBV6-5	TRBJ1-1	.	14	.	CASRYGQSFTEAFF	TGTGCCAGCAGATACGGACAGTCGTTTACTGAAGCTTTCTTT
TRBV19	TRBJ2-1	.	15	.	CASSIVGPSYNEQFF	TGTGCCAGTAGTATAGTTGGCCCCTCCTACAATGAGCAGTTCTTC
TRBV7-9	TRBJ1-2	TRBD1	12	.	CASSIQGDGYTF	TGTGCCAGCAGCATCCAGGGGGATGGCTACACCTTC
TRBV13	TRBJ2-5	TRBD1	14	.	CASSLGQGRETQYF	TGTGCCAGCAGCTTAGGACAGGGGAGAGAGACCCAGTACTTC
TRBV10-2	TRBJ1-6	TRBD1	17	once	CASKSAGQEIYNSPLHF	TGCGCCAGCAAGAGCGCGGGACAGGAAATCTATAATTCACCCCTCCACTTT
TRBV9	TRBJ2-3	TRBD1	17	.	CASSVGSGQGFRDTQYF	TGTGCCAGCAGCGTAGGTTCAGGACAGGGGTTTAGAGATACGCAGTATTTT
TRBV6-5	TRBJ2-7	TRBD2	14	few	CASRLREDSYEQYF	TGTGCCAGCAGACTCCGGGAGGACTCCTACGAGCAGTACTTC
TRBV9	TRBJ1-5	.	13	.	CASSVSGNQPQHF	TGTGCCAGCAGCGTCAGCGGCAATCAGCCCCAGCATTTT